This T cell receptor beta chain came from a study of regulatory T cells in long-lasting Graves disease (dated by TCRdb to about 2021). About the full investigation: Patients with newly diagnosed Graves' disease had been on antithyroid drugs for under 3 months. A total of roughly 35 samples underwent TCR sequencing, from roughly 13 patients with persistent Graves' disease and about 20 patients with newly diagnosed Graves' disease. Peripheral blood TCR sequencing and RNA sequencing compared persistent Graves' disease patients with newly diagnosed Graves' disease patients. The study was conducted in China and was registered as a clinical trial. General conclusions and limits of the study: Persistent patients shared more public clonotypes among themselves (fewer than 3,000) than newly diagnosed patients did (about 970). Compared with newly diagnosed patients, persistent Graves' disease patients had lower TCR Shannon entropy and fewer highly expanded clones, which suggests clonal expansion. Only peripheral blood was studied, because thyroid tissue, the primary lesion, was inaccessible. Persistent disease showed preferential use of TRBV28, TRBJ1-2 and TRBJ2-5, whereas newly diagnosed disease favored TRBV20-1 and TRBJ2-1. As a limitation, the authors acknowledged that the small sample size may reduce accuracy. Only the TCR beta chain was sequenced and analyzed.

Preparation of the library involved multiplex PCR. Sequencing was carried out with an Illumina HiSeq 4000. To build TCR beta libraries, CDR3 regions were amplified by Arm-PCR using iRepertoire HTBI primers. Gel purification was performed on PCR products prior to sequencing. On the study's bioinformatics: A total of fewer than 65 TRBV and some 13 TRBJ segments were identified across samples and were used for gene usage analysis of CDR3 amino acid clonotypes. Filtered high-quality paired reads were merged into contigs using COPE and FqMerger. BLAST was used to align contigs to the IMGT TRBV, TRBD and TRBJ reference genes, and CDR3 was defined following IMGT. Highly expanded clones were defined as clonotypes with a frequency above 0.1%. Shannon entropy served as the measure of repertoire diversity, while the Gini coefficient captured V-J evenness. A clonotype found in more than one individual was treated as public. TCRdb applied fastp at Q25 and MiXCR to the public reads, then kept only in-frame beta chains. Duplicate CDR3 protein sequences are folded into a single record with the most common DNA and genes. The V and J calls follow TCRdb's processing rather than the paper's. In this sample the table shows 350,000 to 400,000 distinct CDR3 sequences, roughly 16% of which occur a single time. The ten largest clones add up to roughly a fifth of the sample.

This specimen's time point label, per the study, means: newly diagnosed GD, antithyroid drugs for less than 3 months. For both TCR sequencing and RNA sequencing, RNA was extracted from PBMCs in TRIzol. The diagnosis of Graves' disease was made according to American Thyroid Association guidelines. Recruitment of patients was carried out at an endocrinology department in Xi'an, China. From each patient, approximately 10 milliliters of peripheral blood was collected into an EDTA anticoagulant tube. Ficoll Paque Plus density gradient separation was used to isolate PBMCs, and no further T cell sorting was performed. RNA quality was checked with an Agilent 2100 Bioanalyzer and agarose gel, and concentration with a NanoDrop 2000. Trimming removed 4 bases from V and 4 bases from J, leaving 9 bases between the germline ends. The CDR3 holds 13 amino acids from the cysteine to the phenylalanine. Solely the CDR3 DNA is kept, with 39 bases framed from the first base. The germline V gene (reference sequence) yields LGHDT for CDR1 and YNNKEL for CDR2.

The sample holds many counts of this clonotype. What antigen it recognizes has not been identified. There are no base qualities to consult, and no much larger clone falls within one base. These data also featured in a second study, about T cells in Graves' hyperthyroidism and ophthalmopathy. As that second study puts it: Stable Graves' hyperthyroidism was defined as the absence of progression to ophthalmopathy over 18 months of follow-up. The hyperthyroidism patients were between 18 and 65 years old and newly diagnosed, with a disease duration of less than 2 months. Patients with uncontrolled infections, other autoimmune diseases, pregnancy or lactation were excluded. Diagnoses relied on clinical symptoms, serum thyroxine and TRAb, thyroid ultrasound and orbital computed tomography. The TCR CDR3 was subjected to a first round of RT-PCR using the HTBI primer set and the Qiagen OneStep RT-PCR kit. Most expanded thyroid clonotypes (frequency above 0.001) were also found in blood, which suggests that blood repertoires may mirror thyroid immune responses. Ophthalmopathy was separated from stable hyperthyroidism by a 13 V-J signature model, with around 90% sensitivity and 81% to 82% specificity obtained in cross-validation and 80%/75% obtained in testing. In validation, progression to ophthalmopathy was predicted by the model with almost 71% sensitivity and around 75% specificity, a median of 6.5 months before onset. TCR V-J signatures able to tell the groups apart were searched for in a discovery cohort of 100 patients, of whom 40 to 45 had Graves' ophthalmopathy and 55 to 60 had stable Graves' hyperthyroidism. Prospective prediction of ophthalmopathy was tested in an independent validation cohort of under 20 hyperthyroidism patients and 15 to 17 patients who later progressed to ophthalmopathy. The 100 or so discovery patients were randomly split 7:3 into training and test sets. The study also compared thyroid tissue and blood T-cell repertoires from roughly six Graves' hyperthyroidism patients. Once sampling was done, hyperthyroidism patients were given methimazole at a starting dose of 30 mg daily, whereas ophthalmopathy patients were given high-dose intravenous methylprednisolone. The libraries were constructed in a second round of multiplex PCR and then size-selected and purified. The libraries were sequenced on an Illumina HiSeq2000 using paired-end 100 bp reads. SOAPnuke was used to process the raw data, throwing out any read that contained adapters or uncalled bases, had a mean Phred below 15, or lacked an exact constant-primer or identifier match. COPE v1.2.5 was used to merge the high-quality paired reads, and each unique nucleotide sequence was defined as a clonotype. MiTCR v1.1 was used to align clonotypes to the IMGT TRBV, TRBD and TRBJ reference segments. Analysis was restricted to V-J combinations with a frequency above 0.0001, which covered just over 98% of repertoires. A TCS score was defined as the ratio of F50 (clonal expansion) to E x V (chaos), with BLOSUM62-based TCRdist applied between CDR3 peptides within each V-J. Welch's t-statistics and random forest reduced 500 to 650 V-J features to roughly 13, which were used in a naive Bayes classifier (R e1071). Sample size was not statistically predetermined, and blinding of investigators to group allocation was not performed. TCR Vbeta CDR3 sequencing of 135 peripheral blood samples (over 40 ophthalmopathy, roughly 72 hyperthyroidism and about 17 progressor patients) is reported in the paper.

Recombination linked TRBV3-1 to TRBJ2-3; perhaps TRBD1 is the D gene, with 5 bases matching. The TCR was taken from a woman under 30 with Graves disease. Donor details come from another sample of the same person, matched by shared clones. The specimen comprised peripheral blood mononuclear cells (PBMCs), sampled at new diagnosis, from a patient treated with antithyroid drugs. The bases read TGTGCCAGCAGCCGAATAGGGGCAGATACGCAGTATTTT. This gives the protein CASSRIGADTQYF.